The clone carrying this T cell receptor (beta chain) was picked up a small number of times. The data are from a study of CD8 T cells in ankylosing spondylitis. TCRdb reprocessed the 5' RACE reads via MiXCR and lists one record per CDR3 protein. The data show over 110,000 distinct CDR3 sequences, 7% to 10% seen once. J was trimmed by 3 bases and V by 6 bases; bases with no gene match: 12. The CDR3 contains 16 residues. The germline CDR1 and CDR2 sequences are MNHNS and SASEGT. The chain couples TRBV6-1 to TRBJ2-3; 7 nucleotides agree with TRBD2. This sequence was found in a male donor with ankylosing spondylitis. Specimen: synovial fluid, either unsorted or a sorted T cell fraction (not recorded which). The CDR3 coding sequence is TGTGCCAGCAGGAGACGACTAGCCGGGGGAACAGATACGCAGTATTTT. It codes for CASRRRLAGGTDTQYF.